These T cell receptor beta chains were read from a single sample in a study of cytomegalovirus exposure and HLA in healthy donors. This table comes from immunoSEQ multiplex PCR, and its TCRdb copy is limited to in-frame clones, with some not included. The data contain 80,000 or so clones, around 78% of them singletons. The sample was PBMCs. These receptors were taken from a man aged 35 to 55 in good health and CMV-seronegative. CDR3s include the opening cysteine and the closing phenylalanine or tryptophan. A clone size is listed for some rows: how often the clone was seen (once, few, many), or a class if it is expanded.

CDR3 protein	clone size	V gene	J gene
CATSREQGEQYF	once	TRBV15	TRBJ2-7
CASSLMGLAGSTDTQYF	NA	TRBV7-9	TRBJ2-3
CASSTRQMPWDIQYF	NA	TRBV7-2	TRBJ2-4
CASSLRTGIYGYTF	NA	TRBV11-2	TRBJ1-2
CASSYSGGGTEAFF	NA	TRBV6-5	TRBJ1-1
CASSRDPAGGYTF	NA	TRBV5-4	TRBJ1-2
CASSSGTSGRARNEQFF	few	TRBV5-4	TRBJ2-1
CASSFEGQTSGNTIYF	once	TRBV27	TRBJ1-3
CASSPILADSYEQYF	NA	TRBV18	TRBJ2-7
CASSPPDRGYGNEQFF	NA	TRBV11-1	TRBJ2-1
CASSLVGWTSGGTEQYF	NA	TRBV7-2	TRBJ2-7
CASSYSTFMNTEAFF	NA	TRBV6-5	TRBJ1-1
CASRSVFYGQYF	NA	TRBV6-1	TRBJ2-7
CASSLITSGRSSVSADTQYF	NA	TRBV28	TRBJ2-3
CASSQDRGAGANVLTF	NA	TRBV6-4	TRBJ2-6
CASSATGLAGVRNTGELFF	NA	TRBV5-1	TRBJ2-2
CASLRAGPGQPQHF	NA	TRBV21-1	TRBJ1-5
CAWDRGDNSPLHF	few	TRBV30	TRBJ1-6
CASSPTGLPGEQYF	NA	TRBV11-2	TRBJ2-7
CASLRGDYGYTF	NA	TRBV7-9	TRBJ1-2
CAWSGPGQGLNEQFF	NA	TRBV30	TRBJ2-1
CASRGPGQDSEQYF	NA	TRBV19	TRBJ2-7
CAISTDIGELFF	NA	TRBV10-3	TRBJ2-2
CASSLLSRGAQETQYF	few	TRBV28	TRBJ2-5
CASRSSNTGELFF	once	TRBV27	TRBJ2-2
CASSLDTGGAEKLFF	NA	TRBV5-1	TRBJ1-4
CASSPDRGNTGELFF	NA	TRBV7-9	TRBJ2-2
CASSPRQSETSGSRDTQYF	NA	TRBV4-1	TRBJ2-3
CASSRQGASNQPQHF	NA	TRBV28	TRBJ1-5
CASSGENNQPQHF	NA	TRBV28	TRBJ1-5
CASSARLAGEAGELFF	NA	TRBV7-3	TRBJ2-2
CASSPDSPGNTIYF	NA	TRBV6-6	TRBJ1-3
CASSSPLGGTWEAFF	NA	TRBV28	TRBJ1-1
CACPGQVNEKLFF	once	TRBV30	TRBJ1-4
CASSLGLLGTEAFF	NA	TRBV18	TRBJ1-1
CASSIGGVGQPQHF	NA	TRBV19	TRBJ1-5
CASSTTGTQETQYF	once	TRBV19	TRBJ2-5
CATSRASRGYEKLFF	NA	TRBV15	TRBJ1-4
CASSIERGGNQPQHF	NA	TRBV19	TRBJ1-5
CASSEYGGAREKLFF	NA	TRBV25-1	TRBJ1-4
CASRSDSNQPQHF	NA	TRBV6-5	TRBJ1-5
CASSPGVGSYEQYF	few	TRBV7-8	TRBJ2-7
CSNQVAEGTQYF	NA	TRBV29-1	TRBJ2-5
CASSPSGAGANVLTF	NA	TRBV18	TRBJ2-6
CASGGQTYEQYF	NA	TRBV25-1	TRBJ2-7
CASRSGGGANYGYTF	NA	TRBV7-2	TRBJ1-2
CASSTPPGYGYTF	NA	TRBV28	TRBJ1-2
CASSREYEQYF	NA	TRBV7-9	TRBJ2-7
CASSSGLAGGQSGEQFF	NA	TRBV5-1	TRBJ2-1
CAWSVGTDQPQHF	NA	TRBV30	TRBJ1-5